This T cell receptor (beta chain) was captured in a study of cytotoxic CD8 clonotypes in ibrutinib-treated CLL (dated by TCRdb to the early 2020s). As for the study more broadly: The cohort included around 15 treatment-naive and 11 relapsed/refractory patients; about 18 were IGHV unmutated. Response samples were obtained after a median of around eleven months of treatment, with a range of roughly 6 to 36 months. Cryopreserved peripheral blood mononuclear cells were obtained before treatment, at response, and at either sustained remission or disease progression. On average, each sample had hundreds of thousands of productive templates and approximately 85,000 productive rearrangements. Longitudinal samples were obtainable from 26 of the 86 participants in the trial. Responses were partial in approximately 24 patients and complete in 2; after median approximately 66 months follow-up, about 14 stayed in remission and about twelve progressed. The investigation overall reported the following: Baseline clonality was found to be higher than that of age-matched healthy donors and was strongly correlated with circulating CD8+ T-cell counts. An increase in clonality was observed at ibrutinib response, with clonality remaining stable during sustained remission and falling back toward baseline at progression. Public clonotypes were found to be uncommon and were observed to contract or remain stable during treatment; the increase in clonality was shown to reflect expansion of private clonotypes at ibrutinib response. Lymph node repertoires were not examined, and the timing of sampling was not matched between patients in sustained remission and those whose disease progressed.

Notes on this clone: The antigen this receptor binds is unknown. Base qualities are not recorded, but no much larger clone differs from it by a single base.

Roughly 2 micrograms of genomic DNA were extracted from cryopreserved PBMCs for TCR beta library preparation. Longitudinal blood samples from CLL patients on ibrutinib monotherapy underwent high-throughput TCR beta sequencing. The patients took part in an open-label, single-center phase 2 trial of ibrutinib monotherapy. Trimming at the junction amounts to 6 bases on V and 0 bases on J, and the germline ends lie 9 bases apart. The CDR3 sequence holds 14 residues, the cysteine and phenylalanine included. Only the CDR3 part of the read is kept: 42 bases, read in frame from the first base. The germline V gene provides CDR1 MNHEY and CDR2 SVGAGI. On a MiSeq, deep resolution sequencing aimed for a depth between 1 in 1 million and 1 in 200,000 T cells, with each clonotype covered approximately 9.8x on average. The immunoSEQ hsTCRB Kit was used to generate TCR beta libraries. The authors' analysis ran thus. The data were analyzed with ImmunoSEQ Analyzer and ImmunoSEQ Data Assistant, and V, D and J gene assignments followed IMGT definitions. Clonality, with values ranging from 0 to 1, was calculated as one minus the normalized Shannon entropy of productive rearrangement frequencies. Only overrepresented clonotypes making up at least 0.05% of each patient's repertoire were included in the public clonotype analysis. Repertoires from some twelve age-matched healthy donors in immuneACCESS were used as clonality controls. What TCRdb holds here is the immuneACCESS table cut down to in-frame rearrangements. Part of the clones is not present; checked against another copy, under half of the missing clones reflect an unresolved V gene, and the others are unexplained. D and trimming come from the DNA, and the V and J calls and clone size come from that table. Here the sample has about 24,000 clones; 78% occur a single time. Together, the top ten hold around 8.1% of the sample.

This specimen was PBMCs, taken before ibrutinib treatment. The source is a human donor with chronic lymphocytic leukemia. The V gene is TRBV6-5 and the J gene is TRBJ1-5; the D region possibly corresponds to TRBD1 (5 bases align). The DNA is TGTGCCAGCAGGGGGGGGGTTAGCAATCAGCCCCAGCATTTT. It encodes CASRGGVSNQPQHF.